The clone carrying this T cell receptor beta chain appeared a few times. This record belongs to a study of shared clonotypes between healthy human individuals. In the naive CD8 group, cells lacked CD45RO and were positively selected for CCR7, so terminally differentiated effector memory CD45RA+ cells were left out. V lost 9 bases and J lost 11, with 13 bases in between. CDR3 length: 10 amino acids. Germline V CDR1 and CDR2: MGHDK, SYGVNS. Methods used by the authors: Junction-only sequences without quality scores came from ImmunoSEQ, so filtering differed. Some clones are missing from TCRdb's copy, which holds only in-frame ones; the method was immunoSEQ multiplex PCR. V and J calls plus clone size are reproduced from that table; the DNA served to infer D and trimming. This table holds around 700,000 clones, around 90% found once.

V usage is TRBV25-1 and J usage is TRBJ1-1; possibly TRBD1 for D (6 bases). Sequenced: naive CD8+ T cells sorted from blood. The clonotype was recovered from a man aged 25-45 years in good health. The chain's CDR3 is CASGGGEAFF. The CDR3 DNA reads as TGTGCCAGTGGGGGCGGGGAGGCTTTCTTT.